Each of the 28 T cell receptor beta chains below was sequenced from the same sample in a study of shared clonotypes between healthy human individuals. Generated by immunoSEQ multiplex PCR, the TCRdb table keeps only in-frame clones and is missing some. The repertoire has about 680,000 clones, about three quarters of them found once; the top ten carry around 1.8%. The sample was memory CD4+ T cells sorted from blood. Specified subset: CD45RA-negative fraction. The receptors here all came from a young woman in good health.

V is TRBV30 and J is TRBJ1-3; D not resolved. Germline-derived CDR1 and CDR2 are GTSNPN and SVGIG (reference sequence). This CDR3 is built from 13 residues. Trimming took 4 bases from V and 0 from J, leaving 7 bases between them. The CDR3 is CAWIAYSGNTIYF. Here the CDR3 DNA reads TGTGCCTGGATTGCATACTCTGGAAACACCATATATTTT. Supplemented by reference TRBV30 and TRBJ1-3, the full variable domain reads SQTIHQWPATLVQPVGSPLSLECTVEGTSNPNLYWYRQAAGRGLQLLFYSVGIGQISSEVPQNLSASRPQDRQFILSSKKLLLSDSGFYLCAWIAYSGNTIYFGEGSWLTVV.

This rearrangement joins TRBV6-1 to TRBJ2-6; weak D call: TRBD2 (5 bases). CDR3 length: 18 residues. CDR1 is MNHNS, CDR2 SASEGT, per germline. V was clipped by 6 bases and J by 2 bases, with 20 bases between them. In DNA form, the CDR3 reads TGTGCCAGCAGAGAACTTTTCCCCGGGAAGCCTGGGGCCAACGTCCTGACTTTC. The encoded protein is CASRELFPGKPGANVLTF.

This clone was detected only once. The chain has TRBV28 and TRBJ2-7; tentatively, D is TRBD2 (5 bases). The CDR3 sequence is 16 residues long. Deletions cut 6 bases from V and 1 base from J, with 19 bases between. Germline V CDR1 and CDR2: MDHEN, SYDVKM. CDR3 protein: CASRLNAEVLSYEQYF. The CDR3 coding sequence is TGTGCCAGCAGGCTCAATGCGGAGGTATTGTCCTACGAGCAGTACTTC.

This chain links TRBV7-9 with TRBJ1-2; D gene ambiguous. The CDR3 sequence is 14 residues long. Trimming stripped 5 bases from V and 4 bases from J, with 14 bases between. Germline V lookup: CDR1 SEHNR, CDR2 FQNEAQ (reference sequence). The DNA for the CDR3 is TGTGCCAGCAGCCCATCGGGCAGATCCTATGGCTACACCTTC. Amino acids: CASSPSGRSYGYTF.

This clone was counted many times. The chain employs TRBV5-4 and TRBJ1-1; D is ambiguous. Germline-derived CDR1 and CDR2 are SGHNT and YYREEE (reference sequence). This CDR3 contains 12 residues. V was pared by 5 bases and J by 7 bases, with 12 bases between. Written as DNA, the CDR3 is TGTGCCAGCAGATCCGACGGATTTGAAGCTTTCTTT. Its translation: CASRSDGFEAFF.

The chain uses TRBV4-1 and TRBJ2-1; 9 nucleotides match TRBD2. The CDR3 spans 13 residues. V was clipped by 0 bases and J by 15 bases; unmatched bases: 6. CDR1 is MGHRA, CDR2 YSYEKL, per germline. CDR3 sequence reads: CASSQEEGLAWFF. In DNA form, the CDR3 reads TGCGCCAGCAGCCAAGAGGAGGGACTAGCCTGGTTCTTC.

In the case of this clone: With a much larger clone just one base away, this may be a read error. The V and J genes are TRBV6-1 and TRBJ1-5; no reliable D call. This CDR3 has 13 amino acids. The V gene lost 5 bases and the J gene lost 2 bases, with 7 bases spanning the gap. CDR1 MNHNS and CDR2 SASEGT come from the germline V gene. The CDR3 region is CASSWQGNQPQHF. CDR3 sequence (DNA): TGTGCCAGCAGTTGGCAGGGCAATCAGCCCCAGCATTTT.

The chain couples TRBV7-2 to TRBJ2-7; TRBD1 aligns across 8 bases. The CDR3 totals 11 residues. J lost 9 bases, V lost 4 bases, and 2 bases had no gene match. Germline V gives CDR1 SGHTA, CDR2 FQGNSA. The CDR3 DNA follows: TGTGCCAGCAGCTATGACAGGGGGCAGTACTTC. It specifies CASSYDRGQYF.

Notes on this clone: A much larger clone is a single base away; this may be a read error. J is TRBJ2-3 and V is TRBV2; D is ambiguous. Per germline, CDR1 SNHLY and CDR2 FYNNEI. This CDR3 contains 11 residues. V shed 5 bases and J shed 5 bases, with 5 bases lying between them. CDR3 amino acids: CASSSRDTQYF. The CDR3 DNA sequence: TGTGCCAGCAGTTCCCGAGATACGCAGTATTTT.

Note on this clone: A single base separates this from a much larger clone, so it may be a read error. The same CDR3 also results from other DNA sequences found in this sample. V gene TRBV5-1 combines with J gene TRBJ1-4; TRBD1 matches 7 bases. The V gene end was trimmed by 4 bases and the J gene end by 4 bases; junction bases not matched to a gene: 7. The CDR3 length is 15 residues. The germline gives CDR1 SGHRS, CDR2 YFSETQ. CDR3 sequence (DNA): TGCGCCAGCAGCCTGGGCGACAGGGATAATGAAAAACTGTTTTTT. Translation: CASSLGDRDNEKLFF.

In this sample, this clone turned up once. Other DNA sequences within the sample encode an identical CDR3. This chain links TRBV15 with TRBJ1-1; D unclear. The germline V gene has CDR1 LNHNV and CDR2 YYDKDF (reference sequence). The CDR3 sequence is 14 residues long. The ends were cut back, 0 bases at V and 4 bases at J, with 9 bases in the middle. DNA for the CDR3: TGTGCCACCAGCAGAGATCGTGTCGGCACTGAAGCTTTCTTT. Translated: CATSRDRVGTEAFF.

This chain's CDR3 is CASREWTSGTHEQFF. The CDR3 bases are TGCGCCAGCAGAGAGTGGACTAGCGGGACGCATGAGCAGTTCTTC. The rearrangement links TRBV4-1 to TRBJ2-1; 12 nucleotides agree with TRBD2. Trimming cost V 6 bases and J 8 bases; bases outside gene matches: 8. The CDR3 runs 15 residues. Looked up from germline, CDR1 is MGHRA and CDR2 is YSYEKL.

The chain is built from TRBV28 and TRBJ1-5; D is possibly TRBD1 (5 bases). The CDR3 consists of 14 residues. V lost 2 bases to trimming and J lost 6 bases, with 11 bases between them. Germline V gene data show CDR1 as MDHEN and CDR2 as SYDVKM. This CDR3 is CASSLGGRGQPQHF. DNA of the CDR3: TGTGCCAGCAGTTTAGGGGGAAGGGGTCAGCCCCAGCATTTT.

This rearrangement joins TRBV28 to TRBJ2-7; D call uncertain. This CDR3 region has 13 residues. The germline CDR1 and CDR2 sequences are MDHEN and SYDVKM. Trimming removed 2 bases from V and 5 bases from J, with 10 bases in between. As DNA, the CDR3 is TGTGCCAGCAGTTTACCGGCAATAGACGAGCAGTACTTC. Its protein product is CASSLPAIDEQYF.

The chain is built from TRBV2 and TRBJ2-1; TRBD1 matches 9 bases. V dropped 5 bases and J dropped 8; count of bases not matched to a gene: 10. Germline loops: CDR1 SNHLY, CDR2 FYNNEI. The CDR3 has 15 amino acids. The CDR3 is CASSLPGQGSHEQFF. The CDR3 nucleotides are TGTGCCAGCAGTCTTCCGGGACAGGGCTCGCATGAGCAGTTCTTC. The full variable domain, in which reference TRBV2 and TRBJ2-1 provide the parts outside the CDR3, is EPEVTQTPSHQVTQMGQEVILRCVPISNHLYFYWYRQILGQKVEFLVSFYNNEISEKSEIFDDQFSVERPDGSNFTLKIRSTKLEDSAMYFCASSLPGQGSHEQFFGPGTRLTVL.

The J gene is TRBJ2-5, the V gene TRBV11-2; TRBD2 matches at 8 bases. Germline V lookup: CDR1 SGHAT, CDR2 FQNNGV. The J segment lost 6 bases and the V segment lost 7 bases, leaving 16 bases of the junction unmatched. This CDR3 region has 16 residues. The CDR3 DNA follows: TGTGCCAGCACCGGGGGGCGTCGGGAGGGCTCGCAGACCCAGTACTTC. Its translation is CASTGGRREGSQTQYF.

This chain connects TRBV6-5 to TRBJ1-1; D unresolved. CDR3 size: 15 residues. In germline, CDR1 is MNHEY, CDR2 SVGAGI. V lost 6 bases and J lost 2, with 16 bases in between. The CDR3 protein is CASSRPAGINTEAFF. The CDR3 DNA reads as TGTGCCAGCAGCCGTCCGGCGGGGATAAACACTGAAGCTTTCTTT.

V usage is TRBV5-1 and J usage is TRBJ2-2; TRBD1 aligns across 9 bases. Germline CDR1 SGHRS, CDR2 YFSETQ. This CDR3 has 16 amino acids. The trim removed 1 base at V and 3 bases at J, leaving 4 bases unmatched. The CDR3 region has the DNA TGCGCCAGCAGCTTGAGGGGGACAGGGCACACCGGGGAGCTGTTTTTT. Encoded protein: CASSLRGTGHTGELFF. The full variable domain, its missing parts supplied by reference TRBV5-1 and TRBJ2-2, is KAGVTQTPRYLIKTRGQQVTLSCSPISGHRSVSWYQQTPGQGLQFLFEYFSETQRNKGNFPGRFSGRQFSNSRSEMNVSTLELGDSALYLCASSLRGTGHTGELFFGEGSRLTVL.

The chain combines TRBV6-5 with TRBJ1-1; no reliable D call. The ends were cut back, 8 bases at V and 0 bases at J, with 7 bases in the middle. The CDR3 totals 12 residues. CDR1 and CDR2 from the germline V gene are MNHEY and SVGAGI. The CDR3 coding sequence is TGTGCCAGCGGGCCCATGAACACTGAAGCTTTCTTT. Its translation: CASGPMNTEAFF.

The chain recombines TRBV7-7 with TRBJ2-1; 7 positions agree with TRBD2. Germline trimming cut 5 bases from V and 3 bases from J; bases unmatched to any gene: 7. The germline CDR1 and CDR2 sequences are SSHAT and FNYEAQ (reference sequence). This CDR3 region has 15 residues. This CDR3 reads CASSPAGTIYNEQFF. CDR3 DNA: TGTGCCAGCAGCCCCGCCGGGACTATCTACAATGAGCAGTTCTTC.

This clone came up once. The V and J genes are TRBV7-2 and TRBJ2-5; 7 bases line up with TRBD2. This CDR3 contains 15 residues. The junction had 8 bases not matched to a gene; V was cut back by 7 bases and J by 0 bases. Germline lookup yields CDR1 SGHTA and CDR2 FQGNSA. The CDR3 sequence: CASNTGLADQETQYF. CDR3 sequence (DNA): TGTGCCAGCAACACTGGCCTAGCGGACCAAGAGACCCAGTACTTC.

The rearrangement joins TRBV4-1 to TRBJ1-2; D is ambiguous. The CDR3 runs 13 residues. Germline values: CDR1 MGHRA, CDR2 YSYEKL. V lost 1 base and J 4 bases, leaving 7 bases between the germline ends. The CDR3 nucleotides read TGCGCCAGCAGCCAAGGTAGCCTCTATGGCTACACCTTC. This codes for CASSQGSLYGYTF.

The rearrangement joins TRBV19 to TRBJ2-3; TRBD2 agrees at 10 bases. Germline-derived CDR1 and CDR2 are LNHDA and SQIVND (reference sequence). The CDR3 is made up of 16 amino acids. V trimming: 5 bases; J trimming: 4 bases; junction bases outside the gene matches: 9. The DNA of the CDR3 is TGTGCCAGTAGTCCCCAGCGGGAGGGGCGGGCAGATACGCAGTATTTT. As protein: CASSPQREGRADTQYF.

The chain has TRBV29-1 and TRBJ2-3; no clear D. Trimming stripped 0 bases from V and 2 bases from J, with 9 bases between. Germline V gene sequence: CDR1 SQVTM, CDR2 ANQGSEA. The CDR3 loop spans 14 amino acids. Written as DNA, the CDR3 is TGCAGCGTTGAAGATGGATGGCTCACAGATACGCAGTATTTT. Protein: CSVEDGWLTDTQYF.

The chain uses TRBV7-2 and TRBJ2-2; 7 bases are a match to TRBD2. V lost 5 bases and J lost 3; bases outside the gene matches: 9. CDR3 length: 16 amino acids. Germline CDR1 reads SGHTA; CDR2 reads FQGNSA. CDR3: CASSRIALADTGELFF. The DNA of the CDR3 is TGTGCCAGCAGCCGCATCGCTCTAGCGGACACCGGGGAGCTGTTTTTT.

This clone was counted between two and nine times. Other DNA variants within this sample encode the same CDR3. This sequence joins TRBV5-1 and TRBJ1-4, with D unresolved. The germline V and J ends were trimmed by 4 bases and 4 bases, with 14 bases remaining between them. The CDR3 length is 15 residues. The germline CDR1 and CDR2 sequences are SGHRS and YFSETQ. The CDR3 loop is CASSPLGEVNEKLFF. CDR3 sequence (DNA): TGCGCCAGCAGCCCACTCGGCGAGGTTAATGAAAAACTGTTTTTT.

The rearrangement uses TRBV15 and TRBJ2-1; D is perhaps TRBD1 or TRBD2 (5 bases each). This CDR3 is 14 amino acids long. Trimming left V 2 bases short and J 7 bases short, with 12 bases between. The V gene's germline CDR1 is LNHNV and CDR2 YYDKDF (reference sequence). CDR3: CATSRKGRRNEQFF. In DNA, the CDR3 is TGTGCCACCAGCAGAAAGGGACGGAGAAATGAGCAGTTCTTC.

This clone was found many times. This chain connects TRBV5-1 to TRBJ2-3; D remains ambiguous. The germline V gene has CDR1 SGHRS and CDR2 YFSETQ. The CDR3 has 12 amino acids. The V end lost 3 bases, the J end lost 6 bases, and 8 bases lay between the germline ends. Written as DNA, the CDR3 is TGCGCCAGCAGCTCTTCGCTGGATACGCAGTATTTT. Residues: CASSSSLDTQYF. The full variable domain, its missing parts supplied by reference TRBV5-1 and TRBJ2-3, is KAGVTQTPRYLIKTRGQQVTLSCSPISGHRSVSWYQQTPGQGLQFLFEYFSETQRNKGNFPGRFSGRQFSNSRSEMNVSTLELGDSALYLCASSSSLDTQYFGPGTRLTVL.